These 32 T cell receptor beta chains came from one sample sequenced in a study of identical twins. One entry per CDR3 protein results from TCRdb running MiXCR on the 5' RACE reads. The sample has 750,000 to 950,000 distinct CDR3 sequences, roughly 12% seen once. The data were also submitted as part of a second study, on yellow fever vaccine responses in identical twins.

The sample was PBMCs. Receptors originate from a woman younger than 35 in good health.

Many counts were recorded for this clonotype. The chain carries TRBV10-1 and TRBJ1-5, with unresolved D. Germline CDR1 is WNHNN and CDR2 is SYGVQD (reference sequence). Trimming took 2 bases from V and 4 from J, leaving 6 bases between them. This CDR3 is built from 13 residues. Written as DNA, the CDR3 is TGCGCCAGCAGTGAGGGCATAAATCAGCCCCAGCATTTT. Its translation is CASSEGINQPQHF.

This clonotype was picked up many times. The CDR3 nucleotides are TGTGCCAGCGGGCCAGATACGCAGTATTTT. Amino acid sequence: CASGPDTQYF. The gene calls are TRBV13 and TRBJ2-3, with no clear D. Trimming cost V 8 bases and J 4 bases, with 4 bases left between them. The V gene's germline CDR1 is PRHDT and CDR2 FYEKMQ (reference sequence). This CDR3 is 10 amino acids long.

The chain carries TRBV5-1 and TRBJ2-7; TRBD2 matches at 14 bases. Germline CDR1 and CDR2: SGHRS and YFSETQ. V gave up 4 bases and J gave up 5 bases; unmatched junction bases: 8. This CDR3 has 16 amino acids. The CDR3 sequence: CASSKTSGRGFDEQYF. The DNA of the CDR3 is TGCGCCAGCAGCAAGACTAGCGGGAGGGGGTTTGACGAGCAGTACTTC. Looking up the rest from reference TRBV5-1 and TRBJ2-7 gives the full variable domain: KAGVTQTPRYLIKTRGQQVTLSCSPISGHRSVSWYQQTPGQGLQFLFEYFSETQRNKGNFPGRFSGRQFSNSRSEMNVSTLELGDSALYLCASSKTSGRGFDEQYFGPGTRLTVT.

The chain is built from TRBV11-3 and TRBJ2-4; D might be TRBD1 or TRBD2, each matching 5 bases. Germline lookup yields CDR1 SGHNT and CDR2 YENEEA. The CDR3 is made up of 16 amino acids. The ends were cut back, 2 bases at V and 5 bases at J, with 16 bases in the middle. The CDR3, as DNA: TGTGCCAGCAGCTTATCCCTTTGGGGGACCGAAAACATTCAGTACTTC. As protein: CASSLSLWGTENIQYF.

This clonotype was seen only a few times. V gene TRBV11-2 combines with J gene TRBJ2-5, with unresolved D. With 0 bases removed from V and 0 bases from J, the gap between germline ends came to 14 bases. CDR1 is SGHAT, CDR2 FQNNGV, per germline. This CDR3 region has 17 residues. This CDR3 reads CASSLDRRGPYQETQYF. The CDR3 DNA reads as TGTGCCAGCAGCTTAGATCGGCGCGGACCTTACCAAGAGACCCAGTACTTC.

The rearrangement links TRBV12-3 or TRBV12-4 to TRBJ2-7, with D possibly being TRBD2 (5 bases). V lost 6 bases to trimming and J lost 6 bases, with 18 bases between them. The CDR3 extends over 14 amino acids. CDR3 sequence: CASRTLEGGVEQYF. The CDR3 DNA reads as TGTGCCAGCAGAACACTAGAGGGTGGAGTCGAGCAGTACTTC.

This clonotype occurred many times. This chain joins TRBV7-8 and TRBJ2-5, with 8 nucleotides matching TRBD1. The trim removed 5 bases at V and 4 bases at J, leaving 3 bases unmatched. Germline lookup yields CDR1 SGHVS and CDR2 FQNEAQ. The CDR3 is made up of 13 amino acids. As DNA, the CDR3 is TGTGCCAGCAGCCCGGACAGGGCAGAGACCCAGTACTTC. The encoded protein is CASSPDRAETQYF.

This clonotype was detected only a few times. This chain links TRBV5-1 with TRBJ2-5, with 7 bases fitting TRBD2. Germline CDR1 and CDR2: SGHRS and YFSETQ. V trimming: 0 bases; J trimming: 5 bases; junction bases outside the gene matches: 4. This CDR3 spans 14 amino acids. The CDR3 sequence: CASSLADSGETQYF. In DNA form, the CDR3 reads TGCGCCAGCAGCTTGGCGGATAGCGGGGAGACCCAGTACTTC.

The table lists this clonotype with a few counts. The V gene is TRBV20-1, the J gene TRBJ2-5; tentatively, D is TRBD1 (6 bases). Germline V gene sequence: CDR1 DFQATT, CDR2 SNEGSKA (reference sequence). The V end lost 2 bases, the J end lost 1 base, and 17 bases lay between the germline ends. The CDR3 totals 16 residues. In DNA form, the CDR3 reads TGCAGTGCTAGAATGGGGGCGAACAGGGCCCAAGAGACCCAGTACTTC. This encodes CSARMGANRAQETQYF.

The V and J genes are TRBV2 and TRBJ2-5; maybe TRBD1 (5 bases). The CDR3 length is 12 residues. Germline V gives CDR1 SNHLY, CDR2 FYNNEI. V was pared by 7 bases and J by 5 bases, with 11 bases between. The CDR3 is CASKGLGETQYF. Here the CDR3 DNA reads TGTGCCAGCAAGGGGTTGGGGGAGACCCAGTACTTC.

The J gene is TRBJ2-1, the V gene TRBV3-1, with D possibly matching TRBD1 (7 bases). Trimming stripped 0 bases from V and 4 bases from J, with 10 bases between. The CDR3 is made up of 15 amino acids. Per the germline V gene, CDR1 is LGHDT and CDR2 is YNNKEL (reference sequence). This CDR3 reads CASSQETGRYNEQFF. In DNA, the CDR3 is TGTGCCAGCAGCCAAGAGACAGGGAGGTACAATGAGCAGTTCTTC.

This clonotype was seen at least ten times. V gene TRBV5-1 combines with J gene TRBJ1-6; TRBD1 matches 10 bases. The CDR3 spans 16 residues. Germline V gives CDR1 SGHRS, CDR2 YFSETQ. Germline trimming cut 1 base from V and 9 bases from J; bases unmatched to any gene: 7. The DNA of the CDR3 is TGCGCCAGCAGCTTGCAGACAGGGGGCATCGGTTCACCCCTCCACTTT. Translated, it gives CASSLQTGGIGSPLHF.

This clonotype was seen only a few times. The chain links TRBV24-1 to TRBJ1-6; 11 bases agree with TRBD1. The germline V gene encodes CDR1 KGHDR and CDR2 SFDVKD. V lost 1 base, J lost 6 bases, and 7 bases stayed unmatched. The CDR3 contains 18 residues. The CDR3, as DNA: TGTGCCACCAGTGATTTCCTGGACAGGGGGCGATGTAATTCACCCCTCCACTTT. Its protein is CATSDFLDRGRCNSPLHF.

V gene TRBV7-6 combines with J gene TRBJ2-1, with 9 nucleotides matching TRBD1. This CDR3 has 16 amino acids. The germline V gene encodes CDR1 SGHVS and CDR2 FNYEAQ. Trimming took 5 bases from V and 9 from J; bases not matched to a gene: 14. The chain's CDR3 is CASSLMGQGREGEQFF. In DNA, the CDR3 is TGTGCCAGCAGCCTCATGGGACAGGGCAGGGAGGGTGAGCAGTTCTTC.

This clonotype was observed a few times. The V call is TRBV10-1, the J call TRBJ1-4, with D perhaps TRBD1 (5 bases). Germline CDR1 reads WNHNN; CDR2 reads SYGVQD (reference sequence). The CDR3 has 16 residues. V lost 0 bases and J 3 bases, leaving 11 bases between the germline ends. The CDR3: CASSESVGHPNEKLFF. CDR3 nucleotide sequence: TGCGCCAGCAGTGAGTCGGTCGGACATCCTAATGAAAAACTGTTTTTT.

V is TRBV12-3 or TRBV12-4 and J is TRBJ1-5; 9 positions agree with TRBD1. The CDR3 is 17 amino acids. After removal of 6 bases from V and 0 bases from J, the junction contained 9 bases not matched to a gene. The CDR3 sequence is CASSTGQGTDSNQPQHF. In nucleotides, the CDR3 is TGTGCCAGCAGCACGGGACAGGGTACGGATAGCAATCAGCCCCAGCATTTT.

The chain recombines TRBV28 with TRBJ2-7, with 9 bases aligning to TRBD1. Trimming cost V 3 bases and J 5 bases; bases outside gene matches: 5. The CDR3 extends over 14 amino acids. Germline-derived CDR1 and CDR2 are MDHEN and SYDVKM. The DNA of the CDR3 is TGTGCCAGCAGTTTGGGGGGACAGGGCGACGAGCAGTACGTC. Translation gives CASSLGGQGDEQYV.

This clonotype was counted a few times. The chain links TRBV28 to TRBJ1-1, with 7 bases lining up with TRBD1. The CDR3 consists of 15 residues. V lost 5 bases, J lost 0 bases, and 6 bases stayed unmatched. Per the germline V gene, CDR1 is MDHEN and CDR2 is SYDVKM. The CDR3 loop is CASSPTTGMNTEAFF. The CDR3 DNA reads TGTGCCAGCAGTCCGACGACAGGGATGAACACTGAAGCTTTCTTT.

The chain employs TRBV12-3 or TRBV12-4 and TRBJ2-5; D may match TRBD1 or TRBD2 (5 bases each). Trimming took off 6 bases at V and 7 bases at J, with 21 bases between the two ends. The CDR3 contains 15 residues. The CDR3 loop reads CASSPHGALFGTQYF. The DNA for the CDR3 is TGTGCCAGCAGCCCCCACGGGGCCCTCTTTGGGACCCAGTACTTC.

This clonotype was detected only a few times. V gene TRBV28 combines with J gene TRBJ2-7; no clear D. Trimming shortened V by 8 bases and J by 2 bases, and 19 bases separated the two germline ends. The germline V gene has CDR1 MDHEN and CDR2 SYDVKM. This CDR3 spans 15 amino acids. CDR3 protein: CASGTDLDWTYEQYF. The DNA of the CDR3 is TGTGCCAGCGGTACGGACCTTGACTGGACCTACGAGCAGTACTTC.

This clonotype has more than one count but fewer than ten. V is TRBV6-5 and J is TRBJ2-7; D not resolved. Trimming took off 2 bases at V and 2 bases at J, with 10 bases between the two ends. Germline assignment: CDR1 MNHEY and CDR2 SVGAGI. This CDR3 spans 14 amino acids. CDR3 loop: CASSYMEAAYEQYF. The DNA for the CDR3 is TGTGCCAGCAGTTACATGGAAGCAGCCTACGAGCAGTACTTC.

The chain carries TRBV28 and TRBJ2-3; 7 bases agree with TRBD2. J was trimmed by 0 bases and V by 6 bases; bases with no gene match: 9. Germline CDR1 MDHEN, CDR2 SYDVKM. CDR3 size: 16 residues. In DNA form, the CDR3 reads TGTGCCAGCAGCACTTGGGGGGGAGCTAGCACAGATACGCAGTATTTT. Its translation: CASSTWGGASTDTQYF.

The chain has TRBV5-1 and TRBJ2-5; tentative D call: TRBD1 (5 bases). The CDR3 length is 15 residues. Germline V gene sequence: CDR1 SGHRS, CDR2 YFSETQ. V was clipped by 0 bases and J by 3 bases, with 12 bases between them. The CDR3 sequence is CASSLGRQHKETQYF. The CDR3, as DNA: TGCGCCAGCAGCTTGGGTCGACAGCACAAAGAGACCCAGTACTTC.

The rearrangement joins TRBV5-1 to TRBJ2-5; D perhaps matches TRBD2 (6 bases). V lost 1 base and J 5 bases, leaving 18 bases between the germline ends. This CDR3 spans 16 amino acids. Germline V gene lookup returns CDR1 SGHRS and CDR2 YFSETQ. The CDR3 here is CASSLFRQAGGETQYF. The CDR3 nucleotides read TGCGCCAGCAGCTTGTTTCGCCAGGCCGGAGGGGAGACCCAGTACTTC. Together with reference TRBV5-1 and TRBJ2-5, the CDR3 gives the full variable domain: KAGVTQTPRYLIKTRGQQVTLSCSPISGHRSVSWYQQTPGQGLQFLFEYFSETQRNKGNFPGRFSGRQFSNSRSEMNVSTLELGDSALYLCASSLFRQAGGETQYFGPGTRLLVL.

This clonotype has only a few counts. This chain joins TRBV10-2 and TRBJ2-7, with 11 bases identical to TRBD2. V shed 0 bases and J 5 bases; nucleotides not matched to a gene: 3. Germline-derived CDR1 and CDR2 are WSHSY and SAAADI. The CDR3 runs to 15 residues. The CDR3: CASSESLAGGDEQYF. CDR3 bases: TGCGCCAGCAGTGAGTCCCTAGCGGGAGGTGACGAGCAGTACTTC.

A few counts support this clonotype. The CDR3 DNA is TGCAGTGCTAGAGATATTAGGGCAGGTTCGAACACTGAAGCTTTCTTT. Translated: CSARDIRAGSNTEAFF. This sequence joins TRBV20-1 and TRBJ1-1; D is undetermined. CDR3 length: 16 amino acids. Germline CDR1 reads DFQATT; CDR2 reads SNEGSKA (reference sequence). Trimming pared 0 bases from V and 1 base from J, leaving 15 bases between.

This chain uses TRBV20-1 with TRBJ2-7; possibly TRBD2 for D (6 bases). The CDR3 spans 10 residues. Germline CDR1 is DFQATT and CDR2 is SNEGSKA (reference sequence). V was cut by 6 bases and J by 7 bases, with 10 bases left in between. This chain's CDR3 is CSAAGSEQYF. Here the CDR3 DNA reads TGCAGTGCAGCCGGGAGTGAGCAGTACTTC.

V and J are TRBV10-3 and TRBJ1-1, with a possible D match to TRBD1 (5 bases). CDR1 and CDR2 from the germline V gene are ENHRY and SYGVKD. The CDR3 has 16 amino acids. V lost 1 base to trimming and J lost 0 bases, with 12 bases between them. The DNA of the CDR3 is TGTGCCATCAGTGAGTGGGGCCTCAAACTGAACACTGAAGCTTTCTTT. Its protein product is CAISEWGLKLNTEAFF.

This clonotype was observed a handful of times. This chain joins TRBV7-9 and TRBJ2-5, with D perhaps being TRBD1 or TRBD2 (5 bases each). V lost 5 bases to trimming and J lost 3 bases, with 13 bases between them. This CDR3 is built from 14 residues. Germline V CDR1 and CDR2: SEHNR, FQNEAQ (reference sequence). CDR3 coding DNA: TGTGCCAGCAGCGTTAGTGGGGGAGAAGAGACCCAGTACTTC. Its protein is CASSVSGGEETQYF.

The V and J genes are TRBV10-3 and TRBJ1-3; 8 bases fit TRBD1. Trimming took 3 bases from V and 0 from J; bases not matched to a gene: 4. Germline V gives CDR1 ENHRY, CDR2 SYGVKD. The CDR3 length is 16 residues. The CDR3 DNA follows: TGTGCCATCAGTGATCCAGGGGGCTTCTCTGGAAACACCATATATTTT. Its translation: CAISDPGGFSGNTIYF.

This clonotype was counted ten times or more. The chain recombines TRBV5-1 with TRBJ1-5; D is possibly TRBD1 (5 bases). V was trimmed by 3 bases and J by 7 bases, leaving 11 bases between them. CDR1 and CDR2 (germline): SGHRS, YFSETQ. This CDR3 is 13 amino acids long. The chain's CDR3 is CASSWASGQPQHF. The CDR3 DNA reads TGCGCCAGCAGCTGGGCGTCAGGGCAGCCCCAGCATTTT.

This clonotype was picked up a small number of times. The genes are TRBV12-3 or TRBV12-4 and TRBJ2-5; a weak D match, TRBD2 (6 bases). The CDR3 has 15 amino acids. Trimming removed 3 bases from V and 2 bases from J, with 13 bases in between. This CDR3 is CASSLTRGGQETQYF. In DNA form, the CDR3 reads TGTGCCAGCAGTTTGACGCGGGGAGGACAAGAGACCCAGTACTTC.